The table lists the clone carrying this T cell receptor (beta chain) with a count of one. Its antigen is currently unknown. Patient tissue came from resections in Japan or China, 2014–2017. Each case's diagnosis was confirmed by two pathologists on H&E. These data belong to a study of immune evolution from preneoplasia to lung adenocarcinoma. Study-wide points: Normal lung had the highest top T cell clone frequencies. Later-stage lesions appeared to have more T cells, more diversity, less clonality.

Repertoires were generated with immunoSEQ multiplex PCR, while TCRdb's copy carries only in-frame clones and drops some. The sample consists of roughly 10,000 clones, about 74% of them appearing once. The germline V gene encodes CDR1 KGHSH and CDR2 LQKENI. This CDR3 is built from 13 residues. Trimming removed 0 bases from V and 11 bases from J, with 11 bases in between. This TCR came from a person aged 55-75 years with lung adenocarcinoma. Some clones in this sample may be carry-over from other donors' samples. The gene calls are TRBV18 and TRBJ2-1; unclear D gene. The sequenced material came from FFPE normal lung tissue adjacent to the tumor. The CDR3 coding sequence is TGTGCCAGCTCACCACCGATAACGGGCCAGCAGTTCTTC. Amino acids: CASSPPITGQQFF.